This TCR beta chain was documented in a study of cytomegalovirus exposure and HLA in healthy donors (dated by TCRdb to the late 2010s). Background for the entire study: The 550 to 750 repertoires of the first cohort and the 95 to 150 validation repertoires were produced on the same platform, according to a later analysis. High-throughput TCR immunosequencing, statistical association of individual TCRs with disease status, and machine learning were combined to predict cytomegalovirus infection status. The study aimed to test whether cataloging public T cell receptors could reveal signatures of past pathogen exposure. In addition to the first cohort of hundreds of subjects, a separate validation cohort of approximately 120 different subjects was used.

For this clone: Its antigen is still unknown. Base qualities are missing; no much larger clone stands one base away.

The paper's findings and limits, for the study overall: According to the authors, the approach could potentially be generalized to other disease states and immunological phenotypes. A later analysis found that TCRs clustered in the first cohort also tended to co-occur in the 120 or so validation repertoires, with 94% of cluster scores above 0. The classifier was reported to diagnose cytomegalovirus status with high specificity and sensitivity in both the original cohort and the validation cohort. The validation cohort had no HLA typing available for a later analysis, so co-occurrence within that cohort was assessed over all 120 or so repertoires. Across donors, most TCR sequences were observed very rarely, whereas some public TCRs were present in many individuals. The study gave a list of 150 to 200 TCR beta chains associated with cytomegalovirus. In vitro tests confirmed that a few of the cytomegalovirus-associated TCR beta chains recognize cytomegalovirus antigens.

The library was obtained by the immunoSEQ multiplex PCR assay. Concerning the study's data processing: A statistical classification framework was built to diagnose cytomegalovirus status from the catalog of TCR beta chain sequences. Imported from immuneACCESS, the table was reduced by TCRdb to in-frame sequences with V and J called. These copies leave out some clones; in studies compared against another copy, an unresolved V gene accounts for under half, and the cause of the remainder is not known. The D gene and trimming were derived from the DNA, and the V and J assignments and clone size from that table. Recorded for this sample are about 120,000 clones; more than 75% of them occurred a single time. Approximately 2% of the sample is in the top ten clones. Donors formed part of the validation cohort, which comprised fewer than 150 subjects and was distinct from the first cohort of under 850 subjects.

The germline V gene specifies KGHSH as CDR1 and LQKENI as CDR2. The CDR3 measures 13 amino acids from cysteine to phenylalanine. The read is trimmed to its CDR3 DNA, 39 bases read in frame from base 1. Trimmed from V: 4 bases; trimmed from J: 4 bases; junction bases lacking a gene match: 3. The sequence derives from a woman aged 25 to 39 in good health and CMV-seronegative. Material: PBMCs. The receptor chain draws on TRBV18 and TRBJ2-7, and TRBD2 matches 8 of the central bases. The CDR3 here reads CASSLSGGYEQYF. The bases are TGTGCCAGCTCACTAAGCGGGGGTTACGAGCAGTACTTC. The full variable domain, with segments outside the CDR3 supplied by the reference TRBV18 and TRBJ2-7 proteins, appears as NAGVMQNPRHLVRRRGQEARLRCSPMKGHSHVYWYRQLPEEGLKFMVYLQKENIIDESGMPKERFSAEFPKEGPSILRIQQVVRGDSAAYFCASSLSGGYEQYFGPGTRLTVT.